These 32 T cell receptor beta chains came from one sample sequenced in a study of Graves' ophthalmopathy and Graves' hyperthyroidism. Amplification targeted the TCR beta CDR3 regions, with RNA transcripts as the source material. HTBI primers served in a first-round RT-PCR, which a second-round multiplex PCR followed. TCRdb redid the calling of the multiplex PCR reads with MiXCR, one entry per CDR3 protein. The table records 450,000 to 600,000 distinct CDR3 sequences, 35% to 40% of them present only once. The sample comprised peripheral blood or thyroid tissue (not recorded which). These receptors were collected from an adult man with Graves' hyperthyroidism.

This sequence joins TRBV12-3 or TRBV12-4 and TRBJ2-7; TRBD2 matches at 16 bases. Germline trimming cut 6 bases from V and 7 bases from J; bases unmatched to any gene: 12. This CDR3 is 17 amino acids long. CDR3 residues: CASSPQGTSGGAREQYF. The CDR3 DNA reads TGTGCCAGCAGCCCGCAGGGGACTAGCGGGGGGGCCCGGGAGCAGTACTTC.

This clonotype appeared many times. This chain uses TRBV28 with TRBJ1-2; TRBD1 matches at 7 bases. The CDR3 runs 15 residues. V gave up 6 bases and J gave up 1 base; unmatched junction bases: 8. Germline V gives CDR1 MDHEN, CDR2 SYDVKM. CDR3 protein: CASSLQGQINYGYTF. In nucleotides, the CDR3 is TGTGCCAGCAGCCTACAGGGGCAGATTAACTATGGCTACACCTTC.

In its sample, this clonotype was seen many times. This rearrangement joins TRBV12-3 or TRBV12-4 to TRBJ2-5, with 9 bases matching TRBD1. Trimming at V came to 4 bases and at J to 2 bases, leaving 11 bases not matched to a gene. CDR3 length equals 17 residues. The DNA for the CDR3 is TGTGCCAGCAGTTCCACGAACAGGGGGCAGTCTCAAGAGACCCAGTACTTC. It translates to CASSSTNRGQSQETQYF.

In this sample, this clonotype turned up many times. The chain employs TRBV5-8 and TRBJ1-1; D is ambiguous. The V gene lost 9 bases and the J gene lost 1 base, with 7 bases spanning the gap. The germline V gene has CDR1 SGHTS and CDR2 YDEGEE. This CDR3 contains 11 residues. The DNA of the CDR3 is TGTGCCATCACAGAGAACACTGAAGCTTTCTTT. Translated, it gives CAITENTEAFF.

The chain couples TRBV15 to TRBJ2-7; D tentatively reads TRBD1 or TRBD2 (5 bases each). CDR1 is LNHNV and CDR2 is YYDKDF in the germline V gene (reference sequence). The CDR3 spans 14 residues. Trimming removed 3 bases at V and 5 bases at J, with 14 bases between. The CDR3 protein is CATSSLTRDDEQYF. The CDR3, as DNA: TGTGCCACCAGCAGTCTCACCAGGGACGACGAGCAGTACTTC.

This clonotype was recorded many times. This sequence joins TRBV5-1 and TRBJ2-2, with D perhaps matching TRBD2 (6 bases). Trimming removed 0 bases at V and 6 bases at J, with 9 bases between. CDR3 size: 14 residues. CDR1 SGHRS and CDR2 YFSETQ come from the germline V gene. The CDR3 protein is CASSLETSAGELFF. For the CDR3, the DNA is TGCGCCAGCAGCTTGGAGACTAGTGCCGGGGAGCTGTTTTTT.

This clonotype has just one count. This chain links TRBV20-1 with TRBJ2-3; 7 nucleotides match TRBD2. Germline CDR1 and CDR2: DFQATT and SNEGSKA (reference sequence). This CDR3 contains 14 residues. V lost 3 bases to trimming and J lost 3 bases; unmatched junction nucleotides: 6. This chain's CDR3 is CSARRGAGTDTQYF. CDR3 bases: TGCAGTGCTAGGAGAGGAGCGGGGACAGATACGCAGTATTTT.

The table lists this clonotype with many counts. CDR3 DNA sequence: TGCAGTGCTATTGGGGGCTACACTGAAGCTTTCTTT. It yields the protein CSAIGGYTEAFF. The chain joins TRBV20-1 to TRBJ1-1, with a tentative D call TRBD1 (6 bases). The CDR3 runs to 12 residues. Per germline, CDR1 DFQATT and CDR2 SNEGSKA (reference sequence). The V end lost 4 bases, the J end lost 3 bases, and 9 bases lay between the germline ends.

The chain is built from TRBV2 and TRBJ1-5, with D unclear. Trimming cost V 4 bases and J 6 bases, with 7 bases left between them. Germline V gene sequence: CDR1 SNHLY, CDR2 FYNNEI. This CDR3 has 12 residues. CDR3 in DNA: TGTGCCAGCAGTGTGCCAGGTCAGCCCCAGCATTTT. Translated: CASSVPGQPQHF.

The chain links TRBV14 to TRBJ2-2; a weak D match, TRBD1 (5 bases). The CDR3 extends over 17 amino acids. Germline V gives CDR1 SGHDN, CDR2 FVKESK. The CDR3 nucleotides are TGTGCTAGACCCCCTGGTTCCAGGGCTTCGAACACCGGGGAGCTGTTTTTT. This encodes CARPPGSRASNTGELFF.

The chain uses TRBV20-1 and TRBJ1-3, with a tentative D call TRBD1 (5 bases). Germline CDR1 reads DFQATT; CDR2 reads SNEGSKA (reference sequence). Trimming cost V 3 bases and J 8 bases, with 11 bases left between them. This CDR3 is built from 12 residues. The DNA of the CDR3 is TGCAGTGCTAGTGGGGGGGGGGACACCATATATTTT. This encodes CSASGGGDTIYF.

This sequence joins TRBV6-6 and TRBJ2-2; 8 bases fit TRBD2. V shed 3 bases and J 0 bases; nucleotides not matched to a gene: 6. Germline V gene lookup returns CDR1 MNHNY and CDR2 SVGAGI (reference sequence). This CDR3 spans 17 amino acids. The CDR3 region has the DNA TGTGCCAGCAGTTATCCGGGGGGGCCAGCGAACACCGGGGAGCTGTTTTTT. This codes for CASSYPGGPANTGELFF.

The chain has TRBV25-1 and TRBJ2-1; 13 bases are shared with TRBD2. CDR1 and CDR2 (germline): MGHDK, SYGVNS. The J segment lost 7 bases and the V segment lost 5 bases, leaving 5 bases of the junction unmatched. The CDR3 is 15 amino acids. The CDR3 bases are TGTGCCAGCAGTACTAGCGGGAGGGCCGGGAATGAGCAGTTCTTC. It is translated as CASSTSGRAGNEQFF.

Note on this clonotype: The CDR3 does not end in the conserved phenylalanine or tryptophan, so this is likely a read error. The chain is built from TRBV24-1 and TRBJ2-2, with D unresolved. In germline, CDR1 is KGHDR, CDR2 SFDVKD. The CDR3 spans 11 residues. Trimming removed 7 bases from V and 3 bases from J, with 2 bases in between. Written as DNA, the CDR3 is TGTGCCACCAGGGACACCGGGGAGCTGTTTTCT. Translating gives CATRDTGELFS.

This clonotype was seen at least ten times. The genes are TRBV2 and TRBJ1-5; no clear D gene. Looked up from germline, CDR1 is SNHLY and CDR2 is FYNNEI. The V gene lost 4 bases and the J gene lost 7 bases, with 14 bases spanning the gap. The CDR3 loop spans 14 amino acids. The CDR3 protein is CASSGSRQEQPQHF. CDR3 DNA: TGTGCCAGCAGTGGGAGCAGGCAAGAGCAGCCCCAGCATTTT.

With respect to this clonotype: A much larger clonotype is one base distant, so this may be a read error. The CDR3 DNA follows: TGTGCCAGCAGCTTAGCCAGGGACGTGAACACTGAAGCTTTCTTT. Its protein is CASSLARDVNTEAFF. The chain uses TRBV7-6 and TRBJ1-1, with D possibly TRBD1 on 5 matching bases. The CDR3 contains 15 residues. Trimming shortened V by 0 bases and J by 0 bases, and 8 bases separated the two germline ends. Germline V gives CDR1 SGHVS, CDR2 FNYEAQ.

This clonotype was detected many times. The rearrangement joins TRBV19 to TRBJ1-5; D is ambiguous. Germline V gene data show CDR1 as LNHDA and CDR2 as SQIVND (reference sequence). V was cut by 1 base and J by 3 bases, with 7 bases left in between. This CDR3 contains 14 residues. CDR3 sequence reads: CASSIGRYNQPQHF. The CDR3 nucleotides are TGTGCCAGTAGTATAGGCAGGTACAATCAGCCCCAGCATTTT.

Concerning this clonotype itself: At one end, the junction sequence differs from germline, possibly due to a read error. The chain employs TRBV7-9 and TRBJ1-1; possibly TRBD1 for D (6 bases). The CDR3 runs 15 residues. Germline CDR1 and CDR2: SEHNR and FQNEAQ (reference sequence). The CDR3 nucleotides read TGTGCTAGCAGCCCCGCCCGATCACAGGGCGGTGAAGCTTTCTTT. Its translation: CASSPARSQGGEAFF.

This clonotype was counted many times. The chain recombines TRBV2 with TRBJ2-7; TRBD1 aligns across 10 bases. The CDR3 is 16 amino acids. Germline V gene data show CDR1 as SNHLY and CDR2 as FYNNEI. Unmatched junction bases numbered 8, after V lost 1 base and J lost 5 bases. The DNA of the CDR3 is TGTGCCAGCAGTGAAGAAACCGGGACAGGGGACCACGAGCAGTACTTC. Translation: CASSEETGTGDHEQYF.

The V call is TRBV7-2, the J call TRBJ2-3; tentative D call: TRBD2 (6 bases). V lost 3 bases to trimming and J lost 2 bases, with 9 bases between them. Germline lookup yields CDR1 SGHTA and CDR2 FQGNSA. This CDR3 comprises 14 residues. In DNA form, the CDR3 reads TGTGCCAGCAGCTTGACTAGAAACACAGATACGCAGTATTTT. This gives the protein CASSLTRNTDTQYF.

Worth noting for this clonotype: A read error may be the cause here, since a much bigger clone is one base away. The chain joins TRBV2 to TRBJ2-2, with D perhaps being TRBD1 or TRBD2 (5 bases each). CDR1 and CDR2 (germline): SNHLY, FYNNEI. CDR3 length: 14 residues. The CDR3 loop reads CANSEARGTGELFF. CDR3 DNA: TGTGCCAACAGTGAAGCGAGGGGAACCGGGGAGCTGTTTTTT.

The chain carries TRBV5-1 and TRBJ2-7, with TRBD2 matching 7 bases. The germline CDR1 and CDR2 sequences are SGHRS and YFSETQ. V lost 0 bases, J lost 3 bases, and 12 bases stayed unmatched. CDR3 length equals 17 residues. The CDR3 sequence: CASSLGILAVQFYEQYF. The CDR3 DNA is TGCGCCAGCAGCTTGGGTATTCTAGCGGTACAATTCTACGAGCAGTACTTC.

V and J are TRBV28 and TRBJ2-2, with TRBD2 identical over 8 bases. CDR1 and CDR2 from the germline V gene are MDHEN and SYDVKM. The junction had 8 bases not matched to a gene; V was cut back by 2 bases and J by 6 bases. This CDR3 has 16 residues. The CDR3 nucleotides read TGTGCCAGCAGTTTAGTGTTTGCGGGAGGAGCCGGGGAGCTGTTTTTT. This gives the protein CASSLVFAGGAGELFF.

The chain carries TRBV15 and TRBJ2-5, with unresolved D. The CDR3 extends over 13 amino acids. Trimming pared 1 base from V and 3 bases from J, leaving 6 bases between. Germline values: CDR1 LNHNV, CDR2 YYDKDF (reference sequence). CDR3 in amino acids: CATSRGTKETQYF. As DNA, the CDR3 is TGTGCCACCAGCAGAGGGACCAAAGAGACCCAGTACTTC.

The table lists this clonotype with many counts. The chain has TRBV12-3 or TRBV12-4 and TRBJ2-2; D gene uncertain. This CDR3 spans 13 amino acids. Trimming stripped 1 base from V and 6 bases from J, with 6 bases between. CDR3 protein: CASSLVGAGELFF. The DNA for the CDR3 is TGTGCCAGCAGTTTAGTCGGTGCCGGGGAGCTGTTTTTT.

This chain uses TRBV2 with TRBJ1-3, with a possible D match to TRBD1 (5 bases). The CDR3 runs to 14 residues. V was clipped by 8 bases and J by 0 bases, with 11 bases between them. Germline CDR1 is SNHLY and CDR2 is FYNNEI. The CDR3 coding sequence is TGTGCCAGCCGACCAAGGGGCTCTGGAAACACCATATATTTT. Its translation is CASRPRGSGNTIYF.

The chain is built from TRBV20-1 and TRBJ1-5; no reliable D call. The CDR3 length is 12 residues. V lost 1 base and J 5 bases, leaving 6 bases between the germline ends. Germline-derived CDR1 and CDR2 are DFQATT and SNEGSKA (reference sequence). The CDR3 reads CSARGAYQPQHF. The CDR3 DNA follows: TGCAGTGCTAGAGGCGCTTATCAGCCCCAGCATTTT.

At least ten counts were recorded for this clonotype. V is TRBV29-1 and J is TRBJ2-6, with 13 bases that match TRBD2. The CDR3 has 18 residues. Germline trimming cut 7 bases from V and 3 bases from J; bases unmatched to any gene: 12. Germline-derived CDR1 and CDR2 are SQVTM and ANQGSEA. In DNA form, the CDR3 reads TGCAGCGGATACCCTGGACTAGCGGGAGCGTATGGGGCCAACGTCCTGACTTTC. This sequence encodes CSGYPGLAGAYGANVLTF.

This clonotype was seen repeatedly, ten times or more. This chain joins TRBV7-9 and TRBJ1-2; TRBD1 might be the D (6 bases). CDR1 is SEHNR, CDR2 FQNEAQ, per germline (reference sequence). The V gene lost 3 bases and the J gene lost 2 bases, with 10 bases spanning the gap. This CDR3 comprises 14 residues. CDR3 loop: CASSFTGPNYGYTF. In DNA form, the CDR3 reads TGTGCCAGCAGCTTCACAGGGCCCAACTATGGCTACACCTTC.

The table lists this clonotype with many counts. The chain links TRBV7-2 to TRBJ1-3, with D possibly matching TRBD1 (6 bases). V lost 1 base to trimming and J lost 0 bases, with 10 bases between them. CDR1 and CDR2 from the germline V gene are SGHTA and FQGNSA. The CDR3 contains 16 residues. The CDR3 loop is CASSLDGGGSGNTIYF. The CDR3 DNA reads as TGTGCCAGCAGCTTAGATGGAGGGGGCTCTGGAAACACCATATATTTT.

This chain connects TRBV5-5 to TRBJ1-4; D is ambiguous. Germline CDR1 is SGHKS and CDR2 is YYEKEE (reference sequence). The CDR3 sequence is 15 residues long. Deletions cut 5 bases from V and 8 bases from J, with 19 bases between. CDR3 sequence (DNA): TGTGCCAGCAGTTTCGGACGGATGGGAACGGAAAAACTGTTTTTT. Encoded protein: CASSFGRMGTEKLFF.

This clonotype was counted a few times. The V gene is TRBV12-3 or TRBV12-4, the J gene TRBJ2-5; no definite D call. Trimming took off 2 bases at V and 1 base at J, with 8 bases between the two ends. This CDR3 comprises 14 residues. The CDR3 protein is CASSLYGSQETQYF. CDR3 DNA sequence: TGTGCCAGCAGTTTATACGGCAGCCAAGAGACCCAGTACTTC.